This T cell receptor (beta chain) comes out of a study of T-cell reconstitution after alpha-beta-depleted transplantation in children. This clonotype was recorded many times. The CDR3 loop spans 15 amino acids. The junction had 7 bases not matched to a gene; V was cut back by 0 bases and J by 4 bases. Germline assignment: CDR1 SQVTM and CDR2 ANQGSEA. Preparing the TCRbeta library involved the use of unique molecular identifiers. MiXCR was run by TCRdb on the PCR reads, yielding one entry per CDR3 protein. This table holds over 150,000 distinct CDR3 sequences, approximately 15% found once. This sequence joins TRBV29-1 and TRBJ1-1, with 8 bases that match TRBD1. The receptor was isolated from a human donor who donated a stem cell graft to a child with acute lymphoblastic leukemia. Sequences were derived from PBMCs from the stem cell graft donor, sampled from the stem cell graft. The CDR3 nucleotides are TGCAGCGTTGAAGACTCAGGACAGGGAGGCACTGAAGCTTTCTTT. It specifies CSVEDSGQGGTEAFF.